The present T cell receptor (beta chain) was sequenced within a study of cytomegalovirus exposure and HLA in healthy donors. Study overall: A data release that came early held roughly 80 million unique TCRs from HLA-typed donors. Study-level points and caveats: Later analysis showed most CMV-associated TCR beta chains appearing HLA-restricted.

Notes on this clone: Its specificity is unknown.

Donors in the study were healthy people who gave bone marrow. This CDR3 region has 16 residues. J lost 5 bases, V lost 4 bases, and 10 bases had no gene match. CDR1 SGHNT and CDR2 YYREEE come from the germline V gene (reference sequence). A multiplex PCR was run with 60 Vbeta primers and 13 Jbeta primers. Data came from immunoSEQ multiplex PCR; TCRdb stores just in-frame clones and leaves some out. This table holds about 150,000 clones, around 80% found once. The clonotype was recovered from a female donor in good health and CMV-seropositive. Sequenced material: PBMCs. The chain uses TRBV5-4 and TRBJ2-7; 12 positions agree with TRBD2. The CDR3 bases are TGTGCCAGCAGCCCCTGGACTAGCGGGGATCGGGACGAGCAGTACTTC. Translating it yields CASSPWTSGDRDEQYF.